This is a list of T cell receptor beta chains from one sample in a study of cytomegalovirus exposure and HLA in healthy donors. TCRdb keeps only in-frame clones here, not all; method: immunoSEQ multiplex PCR. The table lists about 220,000 clones, approximately 70% of them singletons. Material for sequencing was PBMCs. These receptors were collected from a woman between 25 and 40 years old in good health and CMV-seronegative. CDR3s leave out the opening cysteine and the closing phenylalanine or tryptophan. The D gene is left open where the match is weak.

TRBD1,TRBV4-1,ASSQSWDSSYEQY
-,TRBV30,AWTYGGVPSYNSPLH
-,TRBV29-1,SVEGSTYGYT
TRBD1,TRBV25-1,ASSGQGYNEQF
-,TRBV7-8,ASSPDWSSYNEQF
-,TRBV6-5,ASSPPGGVIDTQY
-,TRBV10-2,ASSESIVNTEAF
-,TRBV11-2,ASSLDREETQY
TRBD2,TRBV7-9,SSSFTSGGGDSTDTQY
TRBD2,TRBV10-3,AVGLAGGGETQY
-,TRBV9,ASNRDGVSYNEQF
-,TRBV6-1,AAGGNQETQY
TRBD2,TRBV12-5,ASGLVLVAGGYNEQF
-,TRBV7-3,ASSLPPRGELF
TRBD1,TRBV6-1,ASSVRDRGGDEQF
-,TRBV29-1,SAKPGPDTEAF
TRBD1,TRBV5-1,ASSLQGDSNTGELF
-,TRBV5-5,ASSLASVQPYTQY
-,TRBV11-2,VSSLDRPFRGAYEQY
-,TRBV7-7,ASSGAPGHNTGELF
TRBD1,TRBV5-4,ASSLRGQGASGNTIY
TRBD2,TRBV7-6,ASSLGGIAGYNEQF
-,TRBV10-1,ASSSSRSGNTIY
TRBD1,TRBV5-1,ASSPGQGRVHEQY
-,TRBV19,ASSILNYNEQF
-,TRBV11-2,VSSFWEGGKSGNTIY
TRBD1,TRBV11-2,ASSLVTTGEKHSNQPQH
-,TRBV5-4,ASTTSGLAENEQF
-,TRBV12-5,ASGLVREGVNTGELF
TRBD1,TRBV6-1,ASRPAGTGGSTIY
TRBD1,TRBV30,AWSGGQGIYEQY
-,TRBV7-8,ASIQGTTNTEAF
TRBD2,TRBV6-5,ASSWLAGENNEQF
TRBD2,TRBV7-9,ASSLAAGGNTDTQY
TRBD1,TRBV10-3,AVGTGGAQRIGEQY
-,TRBV2,ASRTLSGHNEQF
TRBD1,TRBV7-3,ASSRAGGKSDYGYT
TRBD1,TRBV28,ASHRTGQSGQPQH
TRBD2,TRBV4-1,ASSQGGGASNEQF
TRBD1,TRBV15,ATSVRDRGDNQPQH
-,TRBV5-1,AISAGLTGPSTHYEQY
TRBD1,TRBV18,ASSPFGTGGSGYGYT
TRBD2,TRBV11-1,ASSRLAGEQNIQY